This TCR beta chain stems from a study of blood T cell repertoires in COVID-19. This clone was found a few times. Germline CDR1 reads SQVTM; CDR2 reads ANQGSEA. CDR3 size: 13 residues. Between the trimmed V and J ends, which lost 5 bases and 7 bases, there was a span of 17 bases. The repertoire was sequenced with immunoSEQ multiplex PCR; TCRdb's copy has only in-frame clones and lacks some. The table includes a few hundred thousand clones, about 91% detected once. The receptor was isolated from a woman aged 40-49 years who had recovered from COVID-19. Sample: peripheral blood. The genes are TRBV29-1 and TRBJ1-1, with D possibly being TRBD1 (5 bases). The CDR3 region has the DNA TGCAGCGTTCTACAGGTCCGTCTAGGTGAAGCTTTCTTT. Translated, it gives CSVLQVRLGEAFF.